This is a list of T cell receptor beta chains from one sample in a study of CD8+CD57+ T cells in acquired aplastic anemia. TCRdb passed the reads through MiXCR, listing each CDR3 protein once. Of around 190,000 distinct CDR3 sequences listed, approximately 60% are singletons. Sequenced sample: sorted CD4+, CD8+, or CD8+CD57+ T cells (not recorded which) from PBMCs. These receptors were taken from a human donor in good health. The CDR3 runs from the conserved cysteine through the conserved F or W. The order of the fields is CDR3 protein, CDR3 length, V gene, J gene.

CASSQGFNLGEQYF,14,TRBV3-1,TRBJ2-7
CASNTSGGARELFF,14,TRBV6-9,TRBJ2-2
CASSLRGDKAFF,12,TRBV7-9,TRBJ1-1
CASSDRRSYNSPLHF,15,TRBV19,TRBJ1-6
CASSLGSWGGNEQFF,15,TRBV7-9,TRBJ2-1
CSAYTSGKNNEQFF,14,TRBV20-1,TRBJ2-1
CAISESRSQLNEQFF,15,TRBV10-3,TRBJ2-1
CASSSGTEAFF,11,TRBV6-5,TRBJ1-1
CASSQSGTGSDTQYF,15,TRBV2,TRBJ2-3
CSARGGGTGDQETQYF,16,TRBV20-1,TRBJ2-5
CASSWTGADTQYF,13,TRBV5-1,TRBJ2-3
CSVRTVMLNTEAFF,14,TRBV29-1,TRBJ1-1
CAISDGGEQYF,11,TRBV10-3,TRBJ2-7
CASSIVGGGTSYNSPLHF,18,TRBV19,TRBJ1-6
CASRYPGETDTQYF,14,TRBV10-2,TRBJ2-3
CATSSSRVSGANVLTF,16,TRBV15,TRBJ2-6
CASRETGLGQPQHF,14,TRBV27,TRBJ1-5
CASSVAKSSYNEQFF,15,TRBV9,TRBJ2-1
CATSDSRTGGNGYTF,15,TRBV24-1,TRBJ1-2
CSAERMYNEQFF,12,TRBV20-1,TRBJ2-1
CASSLEVGKNTEAFF,15,TRBV5-1,TRBJ1-1
CATSDWDKYNEQFF,14,TRBV24-1,TRBJ2-1
CSGSDREAEAFF,12,TRBV29-1,TRBJ1-1
CASSTGGVSASNEQFF,16,TRBV19,TRBJ2-1
CASSMMGGDQPQHF,14,TRBV19,TRBJ1-5
CASSLEVHEQYF,12,TRBV11-2,TRBJ2-7
CASSPGDFGTEAFF,14,TRBV4-3,TRBJ1-1
CASSGDRVDTQYF,13,TRBV10-1,TRBJ2-3
CASSLPGDEQFF,12,TRBV5-4,TRBJ2-1
CASISPGGAGGEQYF,15,TRBV11-1,TRBJ2-7
CASGRGGGAPETQYF,15,TRBV2,TRBJ2-5
CASSLQGNRLYEQYF,15,TRBV5-1,TRBJ2-7
CASLGGEGRNEQYF,14,TRBV7-9,TRBJ2-7
CASSLVGPYEQYF,13,TRBV7-2,TRBJ2-7
CASSIRDRGPYNSPLHF,17,TRBV19,TRBJ1-6
CASSTTGYEQYF,12,TRBV18,TRBJ2-7
CASSLEGGSVYEQYF,15,TRBV7-9,TRBJ2-7
CATSDLLDRVGNTGELFF,18,TRBV24-1,TRBJ2-2
CASSFDRDLGETQYF,15,TRBV7-2,TRBJ2-5
CSARAWRDSRNQPQHF,16,TRBV20-1,TRBJ1-5
CASSREGLYGYTF,13,TRBV7-2,TRBJ1-2
CSVLTGELFF,10,TRBV29-1,TRBJ2-2
CASSSWTGTTGELFF,15,TRBV7-9,TRBJ2-2
CASGQCSTEAFF,12,TRBV10-1,TRBJ1-1
CASSRETGNYEQYF,14,TRBV19,TRBJ2-7